This TCR beta chain derives from a study of blood T cell repertoires in COVID-19 (dated by TCRdb to about 2020). Regarding the study in general: Collaborator samples came from the United States, Italy and Spain and covered acute and convalescent phases of COVID-19. The material from the prospective study consisted of cDNA or gDNA derived from T cells, B-cell-depleted T cells, or PBMCs. Deeply sampled blood TCRbeta repertoires from subjects exposed to, actively infected with, or recovered from COVID-19 were included in the dataset. The repertoires were released in a freely available public database meant as a resource for research on the immune response to SARS-CoV-2. Samples were obtained from the ongoing ImmuneRACE study (first 160 participants) and from 1,254 subjects provided by 6 global collaborators. The sample metadata nearly always contained a de-identified subject ID, COVID-19 status, age in years and sex. Where available, HLA class I and class II types were obtained from metadata supplied by the sample provider rather than from assay-based typing. Points the paper makes about the study in general: How much clinical and demographic metadata was included differed by source and by participant, and the metadata was provided uncurated.

Unmatched junction bases come to 5, with V trimmed by 3 bases and J by 2 bases. Counted from cysteine to phenylalanine, this CDR3 has 15 amino acids. The sequence is cut down to CDR3 DNA, 45 bases in frame from base 1. The germline V gene (reference sequence) gives CDR1 as GTSNPN and CDR2 as SVGIG. To note about this clone: Which antigen it targets is not known. No base-level quality is on record; no much larger clone is a single base apart.

TCRbeta CDR3 regions were amplified from genomic DNA using the immunoSEQ Assay, a bias-controlled multiplex PCR. In the paper's pipeline: Nucleated cell counts per sample were estimated from amplification of reference gene primers within the assay. Sequence reads were collapsed and filtered to measure the absolute abundance of every unique TCRbeta CDR3 rearrangement. For each sample, productive Simpson clonality was calculated as the square root of Simpson's diversity index across productive rearrangements. TCRdb took this table from immuneACCESS and kept in-frame rearrangements with V and J called. Such tables lack part of the clones; where checked against another copy, unresolved V genes explain under half of the gap, and the rest is unexplained. That table gives V, J and clone size, and the DNA gave D and trimming. In this sample the table shows roughly 100,000 clones, approximately 77% of which occur a single time. Together, the top ten hold approximately 9.2% of the sample.

Whole blood was collected in K2EDTA tubes by collaborating institutions according to the institutions' own protocols. For TCRbeta analysis, collaborator samples were shipped as frozen whole blood, as isolated PBMCs, or as DNA extracted from either sample type. Sequencing was done on a sample of peripheral blood. The receptor was isolated from an elderly woman with acute or convalescent COVID-19. The chain is made from TRBV30 and TRBJ2-1, and 9 junctional nucleotides match TRBD2. The base sequence is TGTGCCTGGAGCGCCGGGACTAGCCCCTACAATGAGCAGTTCTTC. Its product reads: CAWSAGTSPYNEQFF.